This TCR beta chain was recorded in a study of shared clonotypes between healthy human individuals (dated by TCRdb to 2019 to 2021). With respect to the entire study: The cohort included a few men and two women between 18 and 49 years of age. Different laboratories and diverse techniques were used to prepare libraries and sequence TCR repertoires, to increase sequencing depth and limit assay-specific biases. For each donor, CD4 naive and CD4 memory were each run on three plates, CD8 naive on two plates, and CD8 memory on one plate. Each donor's leukapheresis produced roughly between roughly 0.85 and 10 billion PBMCs. Blood TCR repertoires of 5 or 6 healthy adults were deeply sequenced to estimate repertoire size and the extent of clonotype sharing between individuals. Summary of the overall study and its limitations: Because the study included a small number of donors, the genetic and exposure-history diversity represented was limited. When several donors were compared, the shared fraction of clonotypes was 5% to 6.5% for naive CD4, approximately 3.5% for naive CD8, more than 2% for memory CD4, and roughly 0.43% for memory CD8. Pairwise subsampling led to the expectation that sequencing depth would affect the degree of clonotype sharing among donors. Sampling was limited to blood, and TCR repertoires in tissue likely differ from TCR repertoires in blood. Compared with non-shared clonotypes, clonotypes shared by all four sorted-subset donors had higher generation probabilities. Incomplete sequencing was indicated by rarefaction of sorted-subset datasets, despite the large sequencing depth. Naive subsets generally had larger estimated clonotype richness than memory subsets did.

Healthy HIV-negative adults with no recently reported acute infections or vaccinations were included as donors. Only Caucasian adults living in Nashville, Tennessee, USA were represented among the donors. CD4+ T cells were enriched through magnetic negative selection, after which naive cells were positively selected on CD45RA and the remaining negative fraction served as the memory subset. Blood was obtained by leukapheresis, after which PBMCs were separated by Ficoll-Histopaque density gradient centrifugation and cryopreserved in liquid nitrogen vapor phase. Purity and quantity of every magnetically sorted T cell population were checked by analytical flow cytometry. Genomic DNA was isolated from each sorted fraction and quantified by UV absorbance on a Nanodrop 2000c. Using the deep immunoSEQ assay, TCR CDR3 regions were amplified from genomic DNA by multiplex PCR. Extracted genomic DNA from each cell subset was spread evenly across all wells of several immunoSEQ 96-well plates, with each plate serving as a replicate. For sorted subsets, roughly 190 ng of genomic DNA, equivalent to roughly 30,000 T cell genomes, went into each replicate PCR. The purified libraries were quantified using a Qubit 3.0 fluorometer, sized with a Bioanalyzer 2100, and then quantified again using the KAPA Library Quantification kit. Every immunoSEQ 96-well plate was sequenced on a dedicated single-read 150-cycle Illumina NextSeq 550 flow cell. In the source study's methods: The immunoSEQ output contained only junctional sequences without quality scores, so filtering could not match that applied to full-length reads. Sequences were annotated with PyIR, a Python wrapper for IgBLAST v1.9, using IMGT germline references to assign V/J genes and CDR3. Reads were filtered out if the reads had weak V/J assignments (E-value above 1e-6), no CDR3, stop codons, out-of-frame junctions, or ambiguous translated residues. V3J clonotypes were defined by identical inferred V gene, J gene, and CDR3 amino acid sequence. Percentage overlap between repertoires was calculated by dividing the number of shared unique clonotypes by the size of the smaller repertoire. Repertoire richness was assessed with RTK rarefaction, the Chao1 estimator, and Recon v2.1 estimates of unobserved clonotypes. For all TCRbeta clonotypes obtained by the gDNA method from a few donors, generation probabilities were computed with OLGA. As stored in TCRdb, this immuneACCESS dataset retains in-frame rearrangements with V and J assigned. A fraction of the clones does not appear; measured against another copy, unresolved V genes explain less than half of the discrepancy, and the remainder lacks a known reason. The V and J calls and clone size come from that table; D and trimming were worked out from the DNA. A total of some 1,100,000 clones appear in this sample, 78% of them only once. Jointly, the top ten make up approximately 0.56% of the sample.

As to this clone: The clone's antigen remains unknown. Base quality data are lacking; no much larger clone is found one base away.

Germline trimming: 2 bases from V, 4 bases from J; junction bases outside gene matches: 6. For CDR1 and CDR2, the germline V gene lists SQVTM and ANQGSEA. The CDR3 contains 14 residues, cysteine and phenylalanine counted. The read is trimmed to its CDR3 DNA, 42 bases read in frame from base 1. The V and J genes are TRBV29-1 and TRBJ2-7; TRBD2 lines up with 9 middle nucleotides. Sequenced material: memory CD4+ T cells from PBMCs. The cell subset or site label here, explained by the study, means: CD45RA-negative fraction. The receptor comes from a young man in good health. Some clones in this sample may be carry-over from other donors' samples. This receptor has the CDR3 CSVEFSGSAYEQYF. The DNA reads as follows: TGCAGCGTTGAATTTAGCGGGAGTGCGTACGAGCAGTACTTC.